Below are 25 T cell receptor beta chains sequenced from a single sample in a study of identical twins (dated by TCRdb to 2016 to 2017). To prepare the library, 5' RACE was applied. TCRdb shows the sequencer as Illumina HiSeq 2000. TCRdb reprocessed the public reads (quality trimming at Q25 with fastp, clone calling with MiXCR) and kept in-frame beta chains. A single entry per CDR3 protein holds the most common genes and DNA from its merged rows. The sample table holds some 630,000 distinct CDR3 sequences, of which about 7% were seen once. The ten top clones hold 1.6% of the sample. These data also featured in a second study, about yellow fever vaccine responses in identical twins.

The sample taken for sequencing was PBMCs. All receptors derive from a young woman in good health.

Only a few counts were recorded for this clonotype. The chain recombines TRBV6-1 with TRBJ2-5; D is undetermined. Germline CDR1 and CDR2: MNHNS and SASEGT. This CDR3 has 15 residues. Trimming shortened V by 6 bases and J by 1 base, and 15 bases separated the two germline ends. The CDR3 sequence is CASRSGQGFQETQYF. DNA for the CDR3: TGTGCCAGCAGATCCGGGCAAGGATTCCAAGAGACCCAGTACTTC.

This clonotype has a count of ten or more. The rearrangement uses TRBV20-1 and TRBJ2-1, with D tentatively TRBD1 (5 bases). The CDR3 has 14 amino acids. Trimming removed 0 bases at V and 5 bases at J, with 11 bases between. The germline V gene encodes CDR1 DFQATT and CDR2 SNEGSKA (reference sequence). The CDR3 nucleotides read TGCAGTGCTAGAGAACCAGGGTTGGACAATGAGCAGTTCTTC. Translation: CSAREPGLDNEQFF.

This clonotype was counted between two and nine times. The chain recombines TRBV7-8 with TRBJ2-5, with D tentatively TRBD1 or TRBD2 (5 bases each). CDR1 SGHVS and CDR2 FQNEAQ come from the germline V gene. The CDR3 contains 15 residues. Between the trimmed V and J ends, which lost 5 bases and 5 bases, there was a span of 18 bases. Here the CDR3 reads CASSVSRASRETQYF. CDR3 coding DNA: TGTGCCAGCAGCGTCTCCAGGGCTAGCCGGGAGACCCAGTACTTC.

This clonotype was found many times. The chain carries TRBV7-8 and TRBJ2-2; 7 nucleotides line up with TRBD1. Germline V gene sequence: CDR1 SGHVS, CDR2 FQNEAQ. The V segment lost 1 base and the J segment 1 base; nucleotides outside the gene matches: 15. This CDR3 contains 20 residues. Here the CDR3 reads CASSLVGPGQLYLNTGELFF. CDR3 sequence (DNA): TGTGCCAGCAGCTTAGTTGGCCCGGGACAGCTTTACCTGAACACCGGGGAGCTGTTTTTT.

The rearrangement joins TRBV7-9 to TRBJ1-2; 7 bases fit TRBD1. CDR1 and CDR2 (germline): SEHNR, FQNEAQ (reference sequence). J lost 6 bases, V lost 5 bases, and 15 bases had no gene match. This CDR3 spans 16 amino acids. The CDR3 nucleotides are TGTGCCAGCAGCCGGGCGGACAGGAATTCTCCCGATGGCTACACCTTC. Translated: CASSRADRNSPDGYTF.

Only a few counts were recorded for this clonotype. The chain carries TRBV20-1 and TRBJ1-5; TRBD1 might be the D (5 bases). The CDR3 is 15 residues long. Germline assignment: CDR1 DFQATT and CDR2 SNEGSKA (reference sequence). Trimming took 5 bases from V and 0 from J, leaving 14 bases between them. The CDR3 DNA sequence: TGCAGTGCTTACGAAGGGGCTTATAGCAATCAGCCCCAGCATTTT. The encoded protein is CSAYEGAYSNQPQHF.

This clonotype was seen ten or more times. The chain couples TRBV6-5 to TRBJ1-1, with a tentative D call TRBD1 (6 bases). This CDR3 has 19 residues. Trimming pared 4 bases from V and 3 bases from J, leaving 27 bases between. Germline-derived CDR1 and CDR2 are MNHEY and SVGAGI. The DNA for the CDR3 is TGTGCCAGCAGTTCTCAACCCCCCCAGGGGTGGTATCGAGACACTGAAGCTTTCTTT. The encoded protein is CASSSQPPQGWYRDTEAFF.

In its sample, this clonotype was seen a few times. The chain uses TRBV7-6 and TRBJ1-4, with 7 positions matching TRBD1. Unmatched junction bases numbered 9, after V lost 5 bases and J lost 6 bases. The CDR3 has 15 residues. CDR1 is SGHVS, CDR2 FNYEAQ, per germline. The CDR3 DNA sequence: TGTGCCAGCAGCCCGCGGAGGGGGCGGGATGAAAAACTGTTTTTT. Encoded protein: CASSPRRGRDEKLFF.

This clonotype has only a few counts. V usage is TRBV20-1 and J usage is TRBJ2-5, with no clear D. Germline lookup yields CDR1 DFQATT and CDR2 SNEGSKA (reference sequence). Trimming took off 1 base at V and 1 base at J, with 7 bases between the two ends. The CDR3 is 13 residues long. CDR3 sequence: CSARVPGQETQYF. The CDR3 DNA is TGCAGTGCTAGAGTTCCAGGCCAAGAGACCCAGTACTTC.

This clonotype has a handful of counts. The chain joins TRBV28 to TRBJ2-1; 9 bases match TRBD2. The CDR3 consists of 15 residues. Per the germline V gene, CDR1 is MDHEN and CDR2 is SYDVKM. Unmatched junction bases numbered 7, after V lost 1 base and J lost 9 bases. In nucleotides, the CDR3 is TGTGCCAGCAGTTTATTGGCGGGGGGGCGTTTTGAGCAGTTCTTC. Translation: CASSLLAGGRFEQFF. Full variable domain (outside the CDR3, taken from reference TRBV28 and TRBJ2-1): DVKVTQSSRYLVKRTGEKVFLECVQDMDHENMFWYRQDPGLGLRLIYFSYDVKMKEKGDIPEGYSVSREKKERFSLILESASTNQTSMYLCASSLLAGGRFEQFFGPGTRLTVL.

J is TRBJ2-7 and V is TRBV10-3; 9 bases align to TRBD2. In germline, CDR1 is ENHRY, CDR2 SYGVKD. Trimming took 6 bases from V and 6 from J; bases not matched to a gene: 9. This CDR3 spans 14 amino acids. CDR3 in amino acids: CAIRLAGSHSEQYF. CDR3 bases: TGTGCCATCAGGCTAGCGGGAAGCCACAGCGAGCAGTACTTC.

The sample holds many counts of this clonotype. The chain joins TRBV5-1 to TRBJ1-1, with 11 bases matching TRBD1. The CDR3 extends over 16 amino acids. Germline V gene sequence: CDR1 SGHRS, CDR2 YFSETQ. The J segment lost 5 bases and the V segment lost 0 bases, leaving 6 bases of the junction unmatched. CDR3 bases: TGCGCCAGCAGCTTGGGTTTCGGGACAGGGGGAACTGAAGCTTTCTTT. It translates to CASSLGFGTGGTEAFF.

The chain carries TRBV2 and TRBJ2-5; D unclear. The V gene lost 2 bases and the J gene lost 2 bases, with 6 bases spanning the gap. There are 13 residues in the CDR3. Germline CDR1 reads SNHLY; CDR2 reads FYNNEI. The CDR3 protein is CASSEQSQETQYF. The CDR3 DNA reads as TGTGCCAGCAGTGAACAGTCTCAAGAGACCCAGTACTTC. The entire variable domain, with the rest obtained from reference TRBV2 and TRBJ2-5, is as follows: EPEVTQTPSHQVTQMGQEVILRCVPISNHLYFYWYRQILGQKVEFLVSFYNNEISEKSEIFDDQFSVERPDGSNFTLKIRSTKLEDSAMYFCASSEQSQETQYFGPGTRLLVL.

The sample holds a few counts of this clonotype. V usage is TRBV12-3 or TRBV12-4 and J usage is TRBJ2-7; 11 positions match TRBD1. The CDR3 totals 14 residues. Losses at the gene ends were 3 bases for V and 7 bases for J; bases not matched to a gene: 5. CDR3 sequence: CASSFRDRGGEQYF. Here the CDR3 DNA reads TGTGCCAGCAGTTTCCGGGACAGGGGGGGGGAGCAGTACTTC.

This clonotype was detected only a few times. The chain is built from TRBV28 and TRBJ1-6, with unresolved D. CDR1 and CDR2 (germline): MDHEN, SYDVKM. The V gene lost 3 bases and the J gene lost 7 bases, with 7 bases spanning the gap. The CDR3 is 13 residues long. The CDR3 nucleotides read TGTGCCAGCAGTTTTGCCCAGAATTCACCCCTCCACTTT. Protein product: CASSFAQNSPLHF.

J is TRBJ2-3 and V is TRBV25-1; D unclear. CDR3 length: 16 residues. Germline CDR1 MGHDK, CDR2 SYGVNS. V dropped 7 bases and J dropped 2 bases, with 19 bases sitting between them. This chain's CDR3 is CASTKGPGKLTDTQYF. The CDR3, as DNA: TGTGCCAGCACAAAGGGCCCAGGAAAACTCACAGATACGCAGTATTTT.

Many counts were recorded for this clonotype. The chain joins TRBV5-1 to TRBJ1-4, with D uncertain. Trimming cost V 0 bases and J 0 bases, with 9 bases left between them. The CDR3 runs to 16 residues. The germline gives CDR1 SGHRS, CDR2 YFSETQ. The CDR3 reads CASSLAPVATNEKLFF. Here the CDR3 DNA reads TGCGCCAGCAGCTTGGCGCCAGTCGCAACTAATGAAAAACTGTTTTTT.

This clonotype showed up just a few times. This chain joins TRBV5-1 and TRBJ1-1; D is ambiguous. Germline V gene sequence: CDR1 SGHRS, CDR2 YFSETQ. CDR3 size: 16 residues. V was shortened by 5 bases and J by 1 base, with 18 bases between the two germline ends. The CDR3 DNA sequence: TGCGCCAGCAGATCACCCCTGGGCCAGCAGAACACTGAAGCTTTCTTT. Amino acids: CASRSPLGQQNTEAFF.

This clonotype has at least ten counts. The V call is TRBV29-1, the J call TRBJ1-1; possibly TRBD1 for D (6 bases). CDR1 SQVTM and CDR2 ANQGSEA come from the germline V gene. CDR3 length equals 14 residues. Between the trimmed V and J ends, which lost 6 bases and 1 base, there was a span of 15 bases. The CDR3 bases are TGCAGCGTCAGGGCCGGGACAACGAACACTGAAGCTTTCTTT. As protein: CSVRAGTTNTEAFF.

The rearrangement joins TRBV11-2 to TRBJ2-2; D may be TRBD2 (6 bases). CDR1 is SGHAT and CDR2 is FQNNGV in the germline V gene. Trimming left V 2 bases short and J 2 bases short, with 9 bases between. This CDR3 spans 15 amino acids. In DNA form, the CDR3 reads TGTGCCAGCAGCTTATCGACTAGAAACACCGGGGAGCTGTTTTTT. Translated, it gives CASSLSTRNTGELFF.

This clonotype has ten or more counts. V usage is TRBV13 and J usage is TRBJ2-7; no firm D call. V lost 4 bases, J lost 3 bases, and 4 bases lay in between. The CDR3 length is 11 residues. The germline CDR1 and CDR2 sequences are PRHDT and FYEKMQ (reference sequence). CDR3 loop: CASSCFYEQYV. Written as DNA, the CDR3 is TGTGCCAGCAGCTGCTTCTACGAGCAGTACGTC.

This clonotype was found many times. The chain carries TRBV28 and TRBJ2-1, with 12 positions matching TRBD2. The CDR3 length is 18 residues. V was pared by 6 bases and J by 8 bases, with 17 bases of the junction left unmatched. From germline, CDR1 is MDHEN and CDR2 SYDVKM. CDR3 in DNA: TGTGCCAGCAGAAGGCTTAAGGGCCTAGCGGGAGGGCCCCATGAGCAGTTCTTC. Protein sequence: CASRRLKGLAGGPHEQFF.

The chain links TRBV27 to TRBJ2-3, with unresolved D. This CDR3 has 12 residues. Trimming removed 4 bases at V and 4 bases at J, with 6 bases between. Germline V gives CDR1 MNHEY, CDR2 SMNVEV (reference sequence). CDR3 residues: CASSSIADTQYF. CDR3 bases: TGTGCCAGCAGTTCCATAGCAGATACGCAGTATTTT.

The rearrangement joins TRBV7-2 to TRBJ2-2; TRBD2 agrees at 12 bases. CDR1 is SGHTA and CDR2 is FQGNSA in the germline V gene. V dropped 1 base and J dropped 6; count of bases not matched to a gene: 6. There are 17 residues in the CDR3. The CDR3 nucleotides read TGTGCCAGCAGCTTAGTTGGGCTAGCGGGAGGGCCCGGGGAGCTGTTTTTT. Encoded protein: CASSLVGLAGGPGELFF. The full variable domain, with the rest looked up from reference TRBV7-2 and TRBJ2-2, is GAGVSQSPSNKVTEKGKDVELRCDPISGHTALYWYRQSLGQGLEFLIYFQGNSAPDKSGLPSDRFSAERTGGSVSTLTIQRTQQEDSAVYLCASSLVGLAGGPGELFFGEGSRLTVL.

This clonotype has at least ten counts. The chain carries TRBV10-3 and TRBJ2-3; no clear D. This CDR3 is built from 13 residues. From germline, CDR1 is ENHRY and CDR2 SYGVKD. The V gene lost 3 bases and the J gene lost 3 bases, with 7 bases spanning the gap. The CDR3 region is CAISELKTDTQYF. Here the CDR3 DNA reads TGTGCCATCAGTGAACTTAAAACAGATACGCAGTATTTT.